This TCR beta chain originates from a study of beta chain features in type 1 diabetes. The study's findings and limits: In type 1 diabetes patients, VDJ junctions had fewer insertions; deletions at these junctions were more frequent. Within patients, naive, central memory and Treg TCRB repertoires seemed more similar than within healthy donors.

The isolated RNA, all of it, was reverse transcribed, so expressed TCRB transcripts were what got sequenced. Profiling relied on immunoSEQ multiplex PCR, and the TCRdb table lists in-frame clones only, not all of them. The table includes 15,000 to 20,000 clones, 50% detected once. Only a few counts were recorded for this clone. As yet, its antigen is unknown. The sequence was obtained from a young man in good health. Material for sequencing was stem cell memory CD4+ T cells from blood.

The CDR3 DNA reads as TGTGCCAGCAGCCTTAGCGGGATAGCGAACACCGGGGAGCTGTTTTTT. Encoded protein: CASSLSGIANTGELFF. The gene calls are TRBV7-3 and TRBJ2-2; 8 bases map to TRBD2. Trimming at V came to 5 bases and at J to 0 bases, leaving 5 bases not matched to a gene. Germline CDR1 SGHTA, CDR2 FQGTGA. The CDR3 totals 16 residues.